This is a list of T cell receptor beta chains from one sample in a study of control samples from healthy donors and cancer patients. Measured with immunoSEQ multiplex PCR; TCRdb has only the in-frame clones, and not every one. This sample has some 150,000 clones; approximately 91% occur once, and the top ten carry roughly 3.2%. Sequenced input: blood. These receptor sequences come from a man aged 25 to 40 in good health. Each CDR3 is given with its conserved first and last residue.

V	J	CDR3
TRBV15	TRBJ2-3	CATSRGGRSTDTQYF
TRBV7-2	TRBJ2-3	CASRRLAGGDTQYF
TRBV5-1	TRBJ1-2	CASSLYVRGANYGYTF
TRBV30	TRBJ2-7	CAWSGDSLGNEQYF
TRBV5-1	TRBJ1-3	CASSISGVSGNTIYF
TRBV4-1	TRBJ2-7	CASSQASGGLYEQYF
TRBV6-6	TRBJ2-3	CASSSSGGADTQYF
TRBV5-1	TRBJ1-1	CASSLNRENTEAFF
TRBV29-1	TRBJ1-1	CSTAEGTEAFF
TRBV27	TRBJ1-5	CASSLSRSQPQHF
TRBV15	TRBJ1-2	CATSGQGNYGYTF
TRBV29-1	TRBJ1-1	CSVPGGDTEAFF
TRBV4-2	TRBJ2-2	CASRGGRGENTGELFF
TRBV7-6	TRBJ2-1	CASSLDRAGPYNEQFF
TRBV28	TRBJ1-1	CASSFGGQGDTEAFF
TRBV28	TRBJ1-1	CASDATRVRLQNTEAFF